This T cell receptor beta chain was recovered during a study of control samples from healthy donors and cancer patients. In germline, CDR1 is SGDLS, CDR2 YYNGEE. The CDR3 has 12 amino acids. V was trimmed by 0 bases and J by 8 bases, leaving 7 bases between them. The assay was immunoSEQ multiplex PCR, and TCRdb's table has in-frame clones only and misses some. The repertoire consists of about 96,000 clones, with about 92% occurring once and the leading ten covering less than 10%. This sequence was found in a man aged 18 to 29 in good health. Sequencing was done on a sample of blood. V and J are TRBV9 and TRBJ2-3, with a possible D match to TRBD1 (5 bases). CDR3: CASSVEQGTQYF. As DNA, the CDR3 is TGTGCCAGCAGCGTAGAGCAGGGTACGCAGTATTTT. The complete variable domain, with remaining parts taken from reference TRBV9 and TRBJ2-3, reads DSGVTQTPKHLITATGQRVTLRCSPRSGDLSVYWYQQSLDQGLQFLIQYYNGEERAKGNILERFSAQQFPDLHSELNLSSLELGDSALYFCASSVEQGTQYFGPGTRLTVL.